This TCR beta chain emerged from a study of OX40 agonist ivuxolimab in advanced cancers. This CDR3 spans 14 amino acids. V gave up 2 bases and J gave up 1 base; unmatched junction bases: 3. The germline CDR1 and CDR2 sequences are SGHRS and YFSETQ. The table came from immunoSEQ multiplex PCR; TCRdb's copy has only in-frame clones and leaves some out. The sample contains approximately 57,000 clones, about 81% of which appear only once. The chain links TRBV5-1 to TRBJ2-7; TRBD1 matches at 7 bases. The sequence derives from an adult with an advanced solid tumor such as melanoma, head and neck, liver or kidney cancer. The sample here was CD4+ or CD8+ T cells sorted from blood, taken in a trial of the OX40 agonist ivuxolimab. The CDR3 here is CASSFLQGSYEQYF. In DNA, the CDR3 is TGCGCCAGCAGCTTCCTACAGGGGTCCTACGAGCAGTACTTC.